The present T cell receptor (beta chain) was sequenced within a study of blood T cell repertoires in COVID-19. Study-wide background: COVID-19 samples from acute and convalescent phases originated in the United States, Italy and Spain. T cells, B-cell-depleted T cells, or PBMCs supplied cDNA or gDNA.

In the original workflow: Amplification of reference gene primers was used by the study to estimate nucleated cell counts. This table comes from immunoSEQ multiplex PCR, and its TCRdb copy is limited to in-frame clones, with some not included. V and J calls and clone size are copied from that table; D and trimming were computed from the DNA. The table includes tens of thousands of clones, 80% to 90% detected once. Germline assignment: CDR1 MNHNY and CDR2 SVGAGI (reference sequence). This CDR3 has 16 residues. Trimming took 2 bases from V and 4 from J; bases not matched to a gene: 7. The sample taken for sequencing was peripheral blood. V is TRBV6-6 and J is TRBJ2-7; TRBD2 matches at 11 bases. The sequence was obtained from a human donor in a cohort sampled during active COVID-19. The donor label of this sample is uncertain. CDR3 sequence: CASSYGPSGGQYEQYF. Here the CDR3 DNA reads TGTGCCAGCAGTTACGGCCCTAGCGGGGGGCAGTACGAGCAGTACTTC.